This TCR beta chain is from a study of T cell responses to AZD1222 COVID-19 vaccine (dated by TCRdb to the early 2020s). For the study in its entirety: A total of just over 230 trial participants underwent TCR sequencing, of whom some 200 had received two doses of AZD1222 and around 26 had received two doses of the MenACWY control vaccine. Trial participants were enrolled by age into 18-55, 56-69 and 70-plus year subgroups, with about 150, 28 and 57 TCR-sequenced participants respectively.

V is clipped by 7 bases and J by 2 bases, and the sequence between their germline boundaries is 22 bases long. Looking up the germline V gene yields CDR1 MDHEN and CDR2 SYDVKM. The CDR3 has 17 amino acids, counting the end cysteine and phenylalanine. The DNA shown is the 51-base CDR3, in frame from base 1. The CDR3 regions of human TCRbeta chains were subjected to immunosequencing. From the authors' description of their analysis: TCRs in the repertoires were matched against a reference library of SARS-CoV-2-specific TCRs that had been generated with the MIRA antigen-specificity platform. Breadth was defined as the fraction of unique TCRs that were SARS-CoV-2-associated. Depth was defined as the fraction of total T cells that were SARS-CoV-2-associated. Using the MIRA data, each spike-specific TCR was mapped to the spike region that the TCR reacts to and placed in a CD4 or CD8 class. Log10-transformed breadth and depth values were compared by one-way ANOVA with Sidak's multiple comparisons tests. Imported from immuneACCESS, the table was reduced by TCRdb to in-frame sequences with V and J called. These copies leave out some clones; in studies compared against another copy, an unresolved V gene accounts for under half, and the cause of the remainder is not known. V and J calls and clone size are copied from that table; D and trimming were computed from the DNA. The sample table records approximately 110,000 clones; roughly 90% of these occur just once. The ten largest account for more than 6% of the sample.

The study at large found these results: Conclusions about previously exposed vaccinees were limited because only a handful of AZD1222 recipients were SARS-CoV-2 seropositive at baseline. The vaccine-associated CD4 TCRs covered the entire spike protein, and the dominant responses fell in regions 160-218 and 743-854. Because no day 14 peak-response samples were available, the repertoires could be characterized only after the peak T cell response. In the small 56-69-year group, the increase in depth fell short of significance, most likely because of low power. Most participants were white British and females outnumbered males, and the authors suggested that clonal diversity may have been underestimated. Nearly half of unique spike-specific TCRs reportedly recognized epitopes outside regions mutated in the B.1.351 and B.1.1.7 variants. A significant rise in spike-specific TCR breadth and depth was observed after two AZD1222 doses relative to day 0 and relative to MenACWY recipients.

According to the study, the label for this sample's time point signals: about 28 days (+/-7) after the second vaccine dose. AZD1222 recipients given second doses at about 4 weeks or at about 12 weeks were pooled, since spike-specific TCR depth and breadth were not found to differ between the two schedules. Samples from vaccinated people were obtained from the UK trials COV001 and COV002, which included a single-blind randomized controlled phase 2/3 trial of AZD1222 (ChAdOx1 nCoV-19) in healthy adults. For TCRbeta chain sequencing, PBMC samples were collected from trial participants at day 0 and at day 28 after the second dose. As to this clone: What this receptor recognizes is not known. No qualities accompany the bases; no much larger clone lies one base away.

Sample: peripheral blood, taken 28 days after the second AZD1222 dose. The rearrangement combines TRBV28 with TRBJ2-3; matching of 5 bases hints at TRBD1 as the D gene. The sequence was collected from an adult who received the AZD1222 COVID-19 vaccine. This receptor has the CDR3 CASNPAGLVYLTDTQYF. The DNA sequence is given as TGTGCCAGCAATCCCGCAGGGTTAGTTTATCTCACAGATACGCAGTATTTT. Outside the CDR3, residues come from the reference TRBV28 and TRBJ2-3 proteins, so the full variable domain is: DVKVTQSSRYLVKRTGEKVFLECVQDMDHENMFWYRQDPGLGLRLIYFSYDVKMKEKGDIPEGYSVSREKKERFSLILESASTNQTSMYLCASNPAGLVYLTDTQYFGPGTRLTVL.